Sequencing of this T cell receptor (beta chain) was carried out in a study of T-cell memory formation after mild COVID-19. At the level of the study: Among the donors, TCR clusters were largely specific to each donor. Findings of the study overall: The appearance of some responding clones in pre-infection memory suggested that cross-reactive memory joined. Clones contracting over day 15 to 85 were CD4/CD8 balanced, with later expanders leaning CD4+.

MiXCR, run by TCRdb on the 5' RACE reads, gives a single entry per CDR3 protein. The sample contains roughly 200,000 distinct CDR3 sequences, 15% to 20% of which appear only once. This clonotype has ten or more counts. Its antigen is as yet unknown. The germline V gene encodes CDR1 SGHRS and CDR2 YFSETQ. V was clipped by 3 bases and J by 3 bases, with 13 bases between them. This CDR3 is built from 15 residues. The V and J genes are TRBV5-1 and TRBJ2-1, with D perhaps TRBD1 or TRBD2 (5 bases each). The TCR originated in an adult woman who had mild COVID-19 (a few samples of this study predate the infection). Cell type and time point are not known. The sequencing sample was made of PBMCs or a T cell subset sorted from them (not recorded which). CDR3 residues: CASSSAGTLYNEQFF. The DNA of the CDR3 is TGCGCCAGCAGCTCCGCCGGGACGCTCTACAATGAGCAGTTCTTC.